This T cell receptor (beta chain) comes out of a study of T cells expressing NK-cell markers. Study in general: Investigators obtained TCR beta repertoires from sorted CD3+CD56+NKG2C+, CD3+CD56+NKG2C- and CD3+CD56-NKG2C+ T cells.

Overall study findings and caveats: In four donors, dominant clonotypes made up roughly 25-60.1% of CD3+CD56-NKG2C+ cells.

Germline-derived CDR1 and CDR2 are MNHNS and SASEGT. The length of the CDR3 is 14 residues. Reanalyzing the 5' RACE reads, TCRdb keeps one entry per CDR3 protein, without DNA. The table for this sample gives roughly 180,000 distinct CDR3 sequences. To note about this clonotype: Its antigen is unidentified.

Sample: blood T cells: a sorted CD56 or NKG2C T cell subset, CD4+ or CD8+ T cells, or bulk PBMC T cells (not recorded which). The source is a man between 18 and 69 years old in good health. V is TRBV6-1 and J is TRBJ2-7; TCRdb's D gene call, TRBD2, goes unchecked for lack of DNA. CDR3 protein: CASRGDSSSYEQYF.